This T cell receptor beta chain was obtained from a study of beta chain features in type 1 diabetes. Whole-study context: Healthy donors, compared against patients, showed similar age, gender and cell yields.

Every isolated RNA sample was fully reverse transcribed, so sequencing captured expressed TCRB transcripts. Measured with immunoSEQ multiplex PCR; TCRdb has only the in-frame clones, and not every one. This repertoire shows about 620,000 clones, about 14% found once; its top ten account for under 0.095%. This clone was counted only a few times. The CDR3 is made up of 16 amino acids. Trimming took 0 bases from V and 7 from J; bases not matched to a gene: 11. Germline CDR1 GTSNPN, CDR2 SVGIG (reference sequence). CD45RO/CCR7/CD25/CD127/CD95/CD27 separated CD4+ naive, central memory, regulatory and stem cell-like memory cells by sorting.

This receptor was obtained from a young man in good health. The sample comprised naive CD4+ T cells from blood. This chain links TRBV30 with TRBJ2-2; 7 nucleotides line up with TRBD2. The CDR3, as DNA: TGTGCCTGGAGTGTAAAGGAGCGGGGCCGCCACGGGGAGCTGTTTTTT. It codes for CAWSVKERGRHGELFF. Together with reference TRBV30 and TRBJ2-2, the CDR3 gives the full variable domain: SQTIHQWPATLVQPVGSPLSLECTVEGTSNPNLYWYRQAAGRGLQLLFYSVGIGQISSEVPQNLSASRPQDRQFILSSKKLLLSDSGFYLCAWSVKERGRHGELFFGEGSRLTVL.